This is a list of T cell receptor beta chains from one sample in a study of T cells after yellow fever vaccination. A single record per CDR3 protein comes from TCRdb applying MiXCR to the 5' RACE reads. This repertoire shows some 110,000 distinct CDR3 sequences, 8.4% found once; its top ten account for roughly 27%. This sample comprised CD8+ T cells sorted from PBMCs, obtained 45 days after the yellow fever booster vaccination. The receptor source for this set is a man aged 25-45 years who received the YFV17D yellow fever vaccine. Each CDR3 is given with its conserved first and last residue. Fields, in order: clone size, D gene, J gene, V gene, CDR3 protein, CDR3 DNA. A D gene is named only where the DNA matches it firmly. The size field is filled for only some rows; it gives once, few, many or a size class.

abundance: many
d_gene: .
j_gene: TRBJ2-2
v_gene: TRBV29-1
CDR3aa: CSVEGRGVGTGELFF
CDR3nt: TGCAGCGTTGAGGGAAGGGGGGTAGGCACCGGGGAGCTGTTTTTT

abundance: many
d_gene: .
j_gene: TRBJ2-1
v_gene: TRBV13
CDR3aa: CASSSRGGGNNEQFF
CDR3nt: TGTGCCAGCAGCTCCCGAGGGGGCGGGAACAATGAGCAGTTCTTC

abundance: many
d_gene: .
j_gene: TRBJ2-3
v_gene: TRBV5-1
CDR3aa: CASSFPLEQFTDTQYF
CDR3nt: TGCGCCAGCAGCTTTCCACTAGAACAATTCACAGATACGCAGTATTTT

abundance: few
d_gene: .
j_gene: TRBJ2-5
v_gene: TRBV4-3
CDR3aa: CASSQGALQETQYF
CDR3nt: TGCGCCAGCAGCCAAGGGGCCTTACAGGAGACCCAGTACTTC

abundance: .
d_gene: .
j_gene: TRBJ2-7
v_gene: TRBV29-1
CDR3aa: CSVVDSPYEQYF
CDR3nt: TGCAGCGTTGTGGACAGCCCCTACGAGCAGTACTTC

abundance: few
d_gene: TRBD2
j_gene: TRBJ2-7
v_gene: TRBV12-3/TRBV12-4
CDR3aa: CASSRGGDWYF
CDR3nt: TGTGCCAGCAGCCGGGGGGGGGATTGGTACTTC

abundance: .
d_gene: TRBD2
j_gene: TRBJ2-7
v_gene: TRBV11-2
CDR3aa: CASSPRGTSGRATTYEQYF
CDR3nt: TGTGCCAGCAGCCCGAGGGGGACTAGCGGGAGGGCAACGACCTACGAGCAGTACTTC

abundance: .
d_gene: TRBD2
j_gene: TRBJ2-3
v_gene: TRBV4-1
CDR3aa: CASSQEIPSGGTDTQYF
CDR3nt: TGCGCCAGCAGCCAAGAGATCCCTAGCGGGGGGACAGATACGCAGTATTTT

abundance: .
d_gene: .
j_gene: TRBJ2-5
v_gene: TRBV19
CDR3aa: CASSIGTSAQETQYF
CDR3nt: TGTGCCAGTAGTATAGGGACCTCGGCTCAAGAGACCCAGTACTTC

abundance: .
d_gene: TRBD1
j_gene: TRBJ1-1
v_gene: TRBV9
CDR3aa: CASTGTGDTEAFF
CDR3nt: TGTGCCAGCACCGGGACAGGGGACACTGAAGCTTTCTTT

abundance: many
d_gene: TRBD1
j_gene: TRBJ2-3
v_gene: TRBV7-9
CDR3aa: CASTNPRDSPWVDTQYF
CDR3nt: TGTGCCAGCACCAACCCTAGGGACAGCCCCTGGGTGGATACGCAGTATTTT

abundance: few
d_gene: .
j_gene: TRBJ1-5
v_gene: TRBV6-2/TRBV6-3
CDR3aa: CASSYFRAEGNQPQHF
CDR3nt: TGTGCCAGCAGTTATTTCAGGGCGGAGGGCAATCAGCCCCAGCATTTT

abundance: few
d_gene: TRBD1
j_gene: TRBJ2-6
v_gene: TRBV9
CDR3aa: CASSRQGSGANVLTF
CDR3nt: TGTGCCAGCAGCCGACAGGGCTCAGGGGCCAACGTCCTGACTTTC

abundance: many
d_gene: .
j_gene: TRBJ1-2
v_gene: TRBV7-6
CDR3aa: CASSPHENGYTF
CDR3nt: TGTGCCAGCAGCCCCCACGAGAATGGCTACACCTTC

abundance: many
d_gene: .
j_gene: TRBJ2-3
v_gene: TRBV30
CDR3aa: CAWRGDGTDTQYF
CDR3nt: TGTGCCTGGAGAGGAGATGGCACAGATACGCAGTATTTT

abundance: .
d_gene: .
j_gene: TRBJ1-5
v_gene: TRBV21-1
CDR3aa: CASSKGDRENQPQHF
CDR3nt: TGTGCCAGCAGCAAAGGGGACAGGGAGAATCAGCCCCAGCATTTT

abundance: .
d_gene: TRBD2
j_gene: TRBJ2-3
v_gene: TRBV5-1
CDR3aa: CASSGASSGLFTDTQYF
CDR3nt: TGCGCCAGCAGTGGGGCCTCTAGCGGTCTTTTTACAGATACGCAGTATTTT

abundance: many
d_gene: TRBD1
j_gene: TRBJ2-7
v_gene: TRBV5-1
CDR3aa: CASSSSGTEFYEQYF
CDR3nt: TGCGCCAGCAGTTCCTCCGGGACAGAGTTCTACGAGCAGTACTTC

abundance: once
d_gene: .
j_gene: TRBJ2-6
v_gene: TRBV6-4
CDR3aa: CASSDEGSSGANVLTF
CDR3nt: TGTGCCAGCAGTGACGAAGGGTCCTCTGGGGCCAACGTCCTGACTTTC

abundance: many
d_gene: TRBD2
j_gene: TRBJ2-1
v_gene: TRBV27
CDR3aa: CATLALTGSGGRTLYEQFF
CDR3nt: TGTGCCACCTTGGCCCTTACCGGAAGCGGCGGGAGAACTTTGTATGAGCAGTTCTTC

abundance: .
d_gene: .
j_gene: TRBJ2-7
v_gene: TRBV6-2/TRBV6-3
CDR3aa: CASGGIAYEQYF
CDR3nt: TGTGCCAGCGGGGGCATTGCCTACGAGCAGTACTTC

abundance: many
d_gene: TRBD2
j_gene: TRBJ2-2
v_gene: TRBV6-1
CDR3aa: CASCLWEGGELFF
CDR3nt: TGTGCCAGCTGCCTATGGGAGGGCGGGGAGCTGTTTTTT

abundance: many
d_gene: TRBD2
j_gene: TRBJ2-1
v_gene: TRBV27
CDR3aa: CASSPTRLAGGSNEQFF
CDR3nt: TGTGCCAGCAGTCCGACGAGATTAGCGGGAGGGTCCAATGAGCAGTTCTTC

abundance: .
d_gene: .
j_gene: TRBJ2-1
v_gene: TRBV5-1
CDR3aa: CASSREALDRWSNEQFF
CDR3nt: TGCGCCAGCAGTAGGGAAGCGTTGGACAGATGGAGCAATGAGCAGTTCTTC

abundance: many
d_gene: .
j_gene: TRBJ2-1
v_gene: TRBV12-3/TRBV12-4
CDR3aa: CASTPGRRDNEQFF
CDR3nt: TGTGCCAGCACCCCGGGACGCCGAGACAATGAGCAGTTCTTC

abundance: .
d_gene: .
j_gene: TRBJ2-6
v_gene: TRBV5-6
CDR3aa: CASSFSADRQPGANVLTF
CDR3nt: TGTGCCAGCAGCTTCTCGGCAGATAGACAACCCGGGGCCAACGTCCTGACTTTC

abundance: few
d_gene: .
j_gene: TRBJ2-1
v_gene: TRBV6-4
CDR3aa: CASSAGDPNEQFF
CDR3nt: TGTGCCAGCAGTGCCGGAGATCCCAATGAGCAGTTCTTC

abundance: few
d_gene: .
j_gene: TRBJ2-7
v_gene: TRBV15
CDR3aa: CATSFSWTDGGASYEQYF
CDR3nt: TGTGCCACCAGCTTCTCATGGACGGATGGGGGCGCTTCCTACGAGCAGTACTTC